Presented here are 2 T cell receptor beta chains from one specimen sequenced in a study of circulating CD8 cells and anti-PD-1 response in melanoma. Sorting of live CD3+CD8+TCRalphabeta+ cells by PD-1 and/or TIGIT gave four subsets. The QIAseq Immune Repertoire TCR panel built the libraries from approximately 15 ng of total RNA. TCRdb processed the reads anew with MiXCR; each CDR3 protein has one entry. This table holds about 500 distinct CDR3 sequences, about 10% found once. This specimen consisted of CD8+ T cells from PBMCs, obtained at baseline or after one month of anti-PD-1 therapy (not recorded which). These receptor sequences come from a human donor with melanoma.

By share of the sample, this clonotype is medium-sized. The gene calls are TRBV19 and TRBJ2-3; no clear D gene. The CDR3 extends over 14 amino acids. Germline CDR1 and CDR2: LNHDA and SQIVND (reference sequence). The V gene lost 5 bases and the J gene lost 2 bases, with 11 bases spanning the gap. Here the CDR3 reads CASSYRILTDTQYF. In nucleotides, the CDR3 is TGTGCCAGTAGTTATCGAATCCTCACAGATACGCAGTATTTT.

Sample share makes this clonotype large. The chain employs TRBV29-1 and TRBJ2-4; 8 bases fit TRBD2. CDR3 length: 16 amino acids. Germline CDR1 reads SQVTM; CDR2 reads ANQGSEA. V was clipped by 2 bases and J by 8 bases; unmatched bases: 14. CDR3 DNA: TGCAGCGTTGAATCGGCTAGCGGGCCCTCAGGAGACATTCAGTACTTC. It encodes CSVESASGPSGDIQYF.